Listed below are T cell receptor beta chains from one sample, sequenced in a study of blood T cell repertoires in COVID-19. Sequenced by immunoSEQ multiplex PCR; TCRdb stores in-frame clones only, minus some. The table includes fewer than 60,000 clones, around 86% detected once. The sequenced sample was peripheral blood. These receptors were collected from a human donor in a cohort sampled during active COVID-19. The CDR3 runs from the conserved cysteine through the conserved F or W. A D gene is named only where the DNA matches it firmly. A clone size is listed for some rows: how often the clone was seen (once, few, many), or a class if it is expanded.

j_gene	abundance	v_gene	d_gene	CDR3nt	CDR3aa
TRBJ2-1	-	TRBV9	TRBD2	TGTGCCAGCAGCGAAACTAGCGGGAGGATGTACAATGAGCAGTTCTTC	CASSETSGRMYNEQFF
TRBJ2-1	once	TRBV19	TRBD2	TGTGCCAGTAGTAGCCCACTAGCGGACCCGTTTTACAATGAGCAGTTCTTC	CASSSPLADPFYNEQFF
TRBJ2-3	-	TRBV4-3	-	TGCGCCAGCAGCCGCACCCCCGGTCCTAGCACAGATACGCAGTATTTT	CASSRTPGPSTDTQYF
TRBJ2-3	-	TRBV18	TRBD2	TGTGCCAGCTCACCGTCTAGCTCCGGGACTAGCGTAGCAGATACGCAGTATTTT	CASSPSSSGTSVADTQYF
TRBJ2-7	-	TRBV7-2	TRBD1	TGTGCCAGCAGCTTAGGGACAGGTGGCACAATACCCTACGAGCAGTACTTC	CASSLGTGGTIPYEQYF
TRBJ1-2	-	TRBV4-1	-	TGCGCCAGCAGCCAGGGCATGTGGCGCAGTAACTATGGCTACACCTTC	CASSQGMWRSNYGYTF
TRBJ2-5	-	TRBV7-8	TRBD2	TGTGCCAGCAGCCGAGCCCGGGGGGAGGGCCAAGAGACCCAGTACTTC	CASSRARGEGQETQYF
TRBJ2-3	once	TRBV5-1	TRBD2	TGCGCCAGCAGCTTGGCTAGCGGGATAGTGACAGATACGCAGTATTTT	CASSLASGIVTDTQYF
TRBJ1-1	-	TRBV9	-	TGTGCCAGCAGCCCGAGAAACACTGAAGCTTTCTTT	CASSPRNTEAFF
TRBJ1-2	once	TRBV12-3/TRBV12-4	-	TGTGCCAGCAGTCCTACAGATAACTATGGCTACACCTTC	CASSPTDNYGYTF
TRBJ2-1	-	TRBV19	TRBD1	TGTGCCAGTGACTCGGGACAGGGGCTATACAATGAGCAGTTCTTC	CASDSGQGLYNEQFF
TRBJ1-1	-	TRBV7-8	-	TGTGCCAGCAGCTTATTAGGGGCGGGGGACACTGAAGCTTTCTTT	CASSLLGAGDTEAFF
TRBJ1-3	-	TRBV4-1	TRBD1	TGCGCCAGCAGCCATGGGGGGACAGAAGGAAACACCATATATTTT	CASSHGGTEGNTIYF
TRBJ2-3	-	TRBV10-3	TRBD2	TGTGCCATCAGTCGACAAGCGGGGCTCGGGGCAGATACGCAGTATTTT	CAISRQAGLGADTQYF